This T cell receptor beta chain was identified in a study of graft-versus-host responses after intestinal transplantation. Looking at the study overall: Transplantation in recipients was multivisceral, liver-intestinal, or isolated intestinal. All of the recipients had induction that used anti-thymocyte globulin, then tacrolimus and steroids for three to four years. Study-level points and caveats: The recipient marrow held GvH clones, and some of them showed up first in ileum or blood.

The assay was immunoSEQ multiplex PCR, and TCRdb's table has in-frame clones only and misses some. The sample shows several thousand clones, 80% to 85% of them seen only once. About this clone: Antigen: not known.

Graft-derived tissue was subjected to processing to liberate intraepithelial and lamina propria lymphocytes. Trimming removed 6 bases from V and 9 bases from J; junction bases left unmatched: 10. CDR3 length: 15 amino acids. Germline CDR1 is ENHRY and CDR2 is SYGVKD. This sample comprised ileum tissue, obtained about 130 days after intestinal transplantation. The rearrangement links TRBV10-3 to TRBJ2-1; 11 positions match TRBD2. This TCR came from a human patient who received an intestinal transplant, so some T cells may come from the graft donor. The CDR3 sequence: CAIRASGRFSGEQFF. In DNA, the CDR3 is TGTGCCATCAGGGCTAGCGGGAGGTTTTCGGGTGAGCAGTTCTTC.